The 5 T cell receptor beta chains in this list originate from one sample, sequenced in a study of glioma-infiltrating T cells after dendritic cell vaccination. Libraries were prepared by immunoSEQ multiplex PCR; TCRdb keeps only in-frame clonotypes and omits some of them. The sample contains tens of thousands of clones, 90% of which appear only once. The sequenced sample was blood, obtained before dendritic cell vaccination. The source is a human donor with glioblastoma.

This chain uses TRBV19 with TRBJ1-6; 8 bases are a match to TRBD1. V lost 3 bases and J lost 10; bases outside the gene matches: 8. Germline V gives CDR1 LNHDA, CDR2 SQIVND (reference sequence). This CDR3 contains 15 residues. The CDR3 DNA follows: TGTGCCAGTAGTATTCAGGGGGCTCCTATCTCACCCCTCCACTTT. The encoded protein is CASSIQGAPISPLHF.

The chain is built from TRBV5-1 and TRBJ2-3; D possibly corresponds to TRBD1 (5 bases). V was pared by 5 bases and J by 4 bases, with 14 bases between. This CDR3 is 14 amino acids long. The germline CDR1 and CDR2 sequences are SGHRS and YFSETQ. DNA for the CDR3: TGCGCCAGCAGAAGGGGCCAATCCGCAGATACGCAGTATTTT. It encodes CASRRGQSADTQYF.

The CDR3 loop reads CASSLDFRTNTNYGYTF. CDR3 in DNA: TGTGCCAGCAGCTTAGATTTCCGGACAAACACAAACTATGGCTACACCTTC. V and J are TRBV11-2 and TRBJ1-2; D might be TRBD1 (5 bases). Trimming removed 0 bases at V and 2 bases at J, with 16 bases between. Germline lookup yields CDR1 SGHAT and CDR2 FQNNGV. The CDR3 sequence is 17 residues long.

The chain has TRBV10-1 and TRBJ2-3; 7 bases line up with TRBD1. The CDR3 is made up of 16 amino acids. The junction had 10 bases not matched to a gene; V was cut back by 6 bases and J by 1 base. The germline V gene encodes CDR1 WNHNN and CDR2 SYGVQD (reference sequence). Here the CDR3 DNA reads TGCGCCAGCAGCCCGGGACAGTTAGAGGGCACAGATACGCAGTATTTT. It translates to CASSPGQLEGTDTQYF.

V gene TRBV5-1 combines with J gene TRBJ1-2; D uncertain. Trimming removed 5 bases at V and 8 bases at J, with 25 bases between. Germline V gives CDR1 SGHRS, CDR2 YFSETQ. CDR3 length equals 16 residues. CDR3 protein: CASSPTPGSGVSGYTF. The CDR3 bases are TGCGCCAGCAGTCCTACACCCGGGAGCGGGGTATCGGGCTACACCTTC.